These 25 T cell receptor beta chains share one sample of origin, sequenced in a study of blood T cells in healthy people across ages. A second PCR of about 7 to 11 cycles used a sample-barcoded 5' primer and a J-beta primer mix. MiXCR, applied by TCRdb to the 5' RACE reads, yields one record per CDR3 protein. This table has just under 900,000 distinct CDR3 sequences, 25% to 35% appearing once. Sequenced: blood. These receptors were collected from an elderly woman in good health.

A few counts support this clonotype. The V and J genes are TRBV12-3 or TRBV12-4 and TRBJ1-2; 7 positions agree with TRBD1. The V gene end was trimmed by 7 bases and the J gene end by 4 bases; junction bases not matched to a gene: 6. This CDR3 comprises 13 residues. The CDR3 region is CASTLDRIYGYTF. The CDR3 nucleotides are TGTGCCAGCACCCTGGACAGGATCTATGGCTACACCTTC.

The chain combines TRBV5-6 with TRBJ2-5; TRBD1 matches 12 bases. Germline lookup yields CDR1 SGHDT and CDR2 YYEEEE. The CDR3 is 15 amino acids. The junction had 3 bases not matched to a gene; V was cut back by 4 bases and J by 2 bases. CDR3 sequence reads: CASSQGQGAQETQYF. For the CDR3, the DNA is TGTGCCAGCAGCCAGGGACAGGGGGCTCAAGAGACCCAGTACTTC.

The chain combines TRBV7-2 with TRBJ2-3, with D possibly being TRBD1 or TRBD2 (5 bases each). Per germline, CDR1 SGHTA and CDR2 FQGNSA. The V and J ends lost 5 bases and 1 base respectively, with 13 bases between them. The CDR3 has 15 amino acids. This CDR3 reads CASSQSRDRTDTQYF. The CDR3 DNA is TGTGCCAGCAGCCAGTCCCGGGACCGCACAGATACGCAGTATTTT.

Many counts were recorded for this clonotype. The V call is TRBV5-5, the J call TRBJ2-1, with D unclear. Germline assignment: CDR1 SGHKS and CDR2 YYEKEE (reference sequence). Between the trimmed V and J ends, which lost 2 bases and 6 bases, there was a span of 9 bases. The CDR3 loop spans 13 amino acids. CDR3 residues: CASSFGRTNEQFF. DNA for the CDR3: TGTGCCAGCAGCTTCGGACGGACCAATGAGCAGTTCTTC.

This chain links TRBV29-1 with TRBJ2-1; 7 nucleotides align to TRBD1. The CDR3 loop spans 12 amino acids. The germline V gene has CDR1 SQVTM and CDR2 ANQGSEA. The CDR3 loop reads CGSGQMYNEQFF. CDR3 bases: TGCGGATCGGGACAGATGTACAATGAGCAGTTCTTC.

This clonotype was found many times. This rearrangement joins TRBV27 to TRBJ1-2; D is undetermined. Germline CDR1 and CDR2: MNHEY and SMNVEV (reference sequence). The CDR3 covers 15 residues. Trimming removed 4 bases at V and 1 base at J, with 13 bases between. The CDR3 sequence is CASSSRYVGNYGYTF. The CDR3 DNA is TGTGCCAGCAGTTCCCGATACGTGGGTAACTATGGCTACACCTTC.

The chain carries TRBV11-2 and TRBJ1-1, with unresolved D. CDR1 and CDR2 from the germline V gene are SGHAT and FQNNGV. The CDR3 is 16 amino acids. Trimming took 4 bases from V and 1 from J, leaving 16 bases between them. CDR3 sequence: CASSSPGLAANTEAFF. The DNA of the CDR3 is TGTGCCAGCAGCTCACCGGGGTTGGCCGCGAACACTGAAGCTTTCTTT.

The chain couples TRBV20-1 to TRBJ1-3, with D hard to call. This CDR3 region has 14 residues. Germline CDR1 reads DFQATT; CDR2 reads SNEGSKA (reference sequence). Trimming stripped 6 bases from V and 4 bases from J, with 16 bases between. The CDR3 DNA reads TGCAGTGCGGGCTCTCCAGCCGCGGGAAACACCATATATTTT. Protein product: CSAGSPAAGNTIYF.

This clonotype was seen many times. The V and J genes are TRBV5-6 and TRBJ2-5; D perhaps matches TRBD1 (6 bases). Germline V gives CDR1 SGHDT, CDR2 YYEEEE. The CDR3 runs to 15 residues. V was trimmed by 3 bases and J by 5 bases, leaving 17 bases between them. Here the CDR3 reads CASSSRSGAGETQYF. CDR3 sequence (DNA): TGTGCCAGCAGCTCCCGTTCAGGGGCTGGGGAGACCCAGTACTTC.

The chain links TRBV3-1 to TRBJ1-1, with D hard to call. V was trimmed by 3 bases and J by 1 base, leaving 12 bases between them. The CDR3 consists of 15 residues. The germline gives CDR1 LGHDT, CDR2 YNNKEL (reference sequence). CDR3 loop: CASSHRAQRNTEAFF. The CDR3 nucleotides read TGTGCCAGCAGCCACCGTGCGCAGCGGAACACTGAAGCTTTCTTT.

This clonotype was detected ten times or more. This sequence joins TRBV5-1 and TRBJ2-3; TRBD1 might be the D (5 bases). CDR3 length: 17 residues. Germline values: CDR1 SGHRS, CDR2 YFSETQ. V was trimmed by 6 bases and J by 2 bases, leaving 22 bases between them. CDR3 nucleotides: TGCGCCAGCAAAGTACAGGTAGAGCTCTTCACCACAGATACGCAGTATTTT. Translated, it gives CASKVQVELFTTDTQYF. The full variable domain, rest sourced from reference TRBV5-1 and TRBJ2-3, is KAGVTQTPRYLIKTRGQQVTLSCSPISGHRSVSWYQQTPGQGLQFLFEYFSETQRNKGNFPGRFSGRQFSNSRSEMNVSTLELGDSALYLCASKVQVELFTTDTQYFGPGTRLTVL.

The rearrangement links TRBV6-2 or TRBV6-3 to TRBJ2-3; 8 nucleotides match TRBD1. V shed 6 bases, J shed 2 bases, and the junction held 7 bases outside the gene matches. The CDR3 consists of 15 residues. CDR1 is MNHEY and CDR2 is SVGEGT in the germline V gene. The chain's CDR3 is CASRPWTGPTDTQYF. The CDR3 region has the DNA TGTGCCAGCAGGCCCTGGACAGGGCCCACAGATACGCAGTATTTT.

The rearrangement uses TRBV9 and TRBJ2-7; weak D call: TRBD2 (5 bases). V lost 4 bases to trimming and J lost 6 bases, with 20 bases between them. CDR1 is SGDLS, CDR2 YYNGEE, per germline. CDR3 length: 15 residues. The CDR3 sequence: CASSPRGSASPEQYF. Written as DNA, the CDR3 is TGTGCCAGCAGCCCTCGTGGTAGCGCTAGTCCCGAGCAGTACTTC. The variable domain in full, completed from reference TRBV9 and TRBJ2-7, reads DSGVTQTPKHLITATGQRVTLRCSPRSGDLSVYWYQQSLDQGLQFLIQYYNGEERAKGNILERFSAQQFPDLHSELNLSSLELGDSALYFCASSPRGSASPEQYFGPGTRLTVT.

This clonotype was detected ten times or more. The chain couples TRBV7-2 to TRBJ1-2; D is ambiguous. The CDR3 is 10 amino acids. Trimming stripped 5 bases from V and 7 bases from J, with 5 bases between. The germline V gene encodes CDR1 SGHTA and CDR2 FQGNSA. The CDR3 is CASSRFGYTF. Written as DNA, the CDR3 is TGTGCCAGCAGCCGCTTTGGCTACACCTTC.

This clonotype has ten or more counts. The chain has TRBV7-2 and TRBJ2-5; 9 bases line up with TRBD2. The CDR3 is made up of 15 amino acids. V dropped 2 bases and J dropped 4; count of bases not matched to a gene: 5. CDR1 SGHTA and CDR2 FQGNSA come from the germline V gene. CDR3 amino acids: CASSLSRGGGETQYF. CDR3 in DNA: TGTGCCAGCAGCTTATCGCGGGGGGGCGGAGAGACCCAGTACTTC.

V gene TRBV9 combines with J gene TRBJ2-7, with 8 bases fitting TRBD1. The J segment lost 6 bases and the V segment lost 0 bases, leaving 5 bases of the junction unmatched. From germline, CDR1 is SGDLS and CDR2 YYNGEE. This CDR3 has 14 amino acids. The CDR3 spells CASSVATGGFEQYF. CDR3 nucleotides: TGTGCCAGCAGCGTAGCTACAGGGGGGTTCGAGCAGTACTTC.

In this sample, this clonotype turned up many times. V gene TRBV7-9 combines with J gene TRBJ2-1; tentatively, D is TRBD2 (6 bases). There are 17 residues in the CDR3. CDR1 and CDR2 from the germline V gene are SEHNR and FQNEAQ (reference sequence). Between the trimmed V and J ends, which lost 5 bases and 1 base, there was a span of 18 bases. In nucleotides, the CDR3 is TGTGCCAGCAGCCCCAAATCCCCGGGGGAATCCTACAATGAGCAGTTCTTC. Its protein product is CASSPKSPGESYNEQFF.

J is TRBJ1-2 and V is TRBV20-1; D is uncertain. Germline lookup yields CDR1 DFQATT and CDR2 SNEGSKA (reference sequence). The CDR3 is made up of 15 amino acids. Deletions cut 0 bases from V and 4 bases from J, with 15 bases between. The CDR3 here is CSARDQVSSSYGYTF. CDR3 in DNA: TGCAGTGCTAGAGATCAAGTTTCCTCTAGCTATGGCTACACCTTC.

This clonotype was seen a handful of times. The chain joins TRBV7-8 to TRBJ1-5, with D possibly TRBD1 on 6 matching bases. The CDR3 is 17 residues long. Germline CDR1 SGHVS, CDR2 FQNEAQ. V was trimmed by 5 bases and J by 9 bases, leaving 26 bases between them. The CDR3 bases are TGTGCCAGCAGCCGCAGTTTGGACAGACAAGGTGGACGGCCCCAGCATTTT. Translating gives CASSRSLDRQGGRPQHF.

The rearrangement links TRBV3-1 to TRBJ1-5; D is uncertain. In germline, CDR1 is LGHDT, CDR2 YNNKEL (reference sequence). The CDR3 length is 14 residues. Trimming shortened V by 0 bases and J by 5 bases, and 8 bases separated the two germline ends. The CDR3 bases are TGTGCCAGCAGCCAAGAACCCAACGATCAGCCCCAGCATTTT. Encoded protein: CASSQEPNDQPQHF.

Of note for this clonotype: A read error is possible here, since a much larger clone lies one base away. In nucleotides, the CDR3 is TGCGCCAGCAGCCAGACCGGGATACCGTATGAAAAACTGTTTTTT. It is translated as CASSQTGIPYEKLFF. V gene TRBV5-1 combines with J gene TRBJ1-4; D gene uncertain. Trimming stripped 4 bases from V and 6 bases from J, with 16 bases between. CDR3 length equals 15 residues. In germline, CDR1 is SGHRS, CDR2 YFSETQ. Using reference TRBV5-1 and TRBJ1-4 for the parts outside the CDR3, the full variable domain is KAGVTQTPRYLIKTRGQQVTLSCSPISGHRSVSWYQQTPGQGLQFLFEYFSETQRNKGNFPGRFSGRQFSNSRSEMNVSTLELGDSALYLCASSQTGIPYEKLFFGSGTQLSVL.

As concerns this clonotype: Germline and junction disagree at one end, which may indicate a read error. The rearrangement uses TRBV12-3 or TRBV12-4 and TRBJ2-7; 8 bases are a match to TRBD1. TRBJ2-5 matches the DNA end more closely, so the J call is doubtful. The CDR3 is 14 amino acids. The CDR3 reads CATSDSGQGETQYF. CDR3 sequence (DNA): TGTGCCACCAGTGATTCCGGACAGGGAGAGACCCAGTACTTC.

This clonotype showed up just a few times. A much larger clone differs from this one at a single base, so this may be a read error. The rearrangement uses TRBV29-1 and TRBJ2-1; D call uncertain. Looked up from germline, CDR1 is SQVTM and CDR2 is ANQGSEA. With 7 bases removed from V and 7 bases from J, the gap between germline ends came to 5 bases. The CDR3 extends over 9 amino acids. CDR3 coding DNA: TGCAGCGCTGCTAATGAGCAGTTCTTC. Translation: CSAANEQFF.

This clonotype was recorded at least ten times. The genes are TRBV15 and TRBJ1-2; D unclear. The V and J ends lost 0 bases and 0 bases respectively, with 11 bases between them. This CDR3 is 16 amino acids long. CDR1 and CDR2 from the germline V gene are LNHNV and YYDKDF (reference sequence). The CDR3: CATSRDRDSANYGYTF. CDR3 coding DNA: TGTGCCACCAGCAGAGATCGGGATTCGGCTAACTATGGCTACACCTTC.

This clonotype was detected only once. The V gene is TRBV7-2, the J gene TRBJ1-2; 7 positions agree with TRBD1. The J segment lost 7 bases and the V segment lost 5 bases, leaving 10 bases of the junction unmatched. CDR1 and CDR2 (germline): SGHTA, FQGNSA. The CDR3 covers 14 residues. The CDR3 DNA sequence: TGTGCCAGCAGCGCGGGACAGCCCTGGGGTGGCTACACCTTC. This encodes CASSAGQPWGGYTF.